A selection of T cell receptor beta chains follows, all from one sample in a study of blood T cells in healthy people across ages. TCRdb reprocessed the 5' RACE reads via MiXCR and lists one record per CDR3 protein. The sample includes around 1,500,000 distinct CDR3 sequences, about 28% seen only once; the top ten take about 8%. The sample consisted of blood. The receptors originated from a young woman in good health. The CDR3 runs from the conserved cysteine through the conserved F or W. A D gene is named only where the DNA matches it firmly. The listing skips clone size in some rows; elsewhere it reads once, few, many or a size class.

clone_size	v_call	d_call	j_call	cdr3_aa	cdr3_nt
many	TRBV6-1	TRBD1	TRBJ2-7	CASSGTGGVSDEQYF	TGTGCCAGCAGTGGGACAGGGGGCGTCTCGGACGAGCAGTACTTC
NA	TRBV29-1	NA	TRBJ1-2	CSASRRQPSYGYTF	TGCAGCGCCAGTCGGCGCCAACCTTCCTATGGCTACACCTTC
NA	TRBV7-3	TRBD1	TRBJ2-2	CASTKTPDRGGGGELFF	TGTGCCAGCACCAAAACCCCGGACAGGGGTGGAGGCGGGGAGCTGTTTTTT
many	TRBV2	NA	TRBJ2-7	CASQVGQVRDEQYF	TGTGCCAGCCAAGTCGGTCAGGTCAGGGACGAGCAGTACTTC
NA	TRBV11-1	NA	TRBJ2-1	CAAGASSYNEQFF	TGTGCCGCAGGGGCATCGTCCTACAATGAGCAGTTCTTC
many	TRBV29-1	NA	TRBJ1-6	CSAGSDTGSNSPLHF	TGCAGCGCTGGCTCGGATACAGGGTCGAATTCACCCCTCCACTTT
few	TRBV7-2	NA	TRBJ2-3	CASSQTGLRADTQYF	TGTGCCAGCAGCCAGACCGGTCTAAGGGCAGATACGCAGTATTTT
NA	TRBV5-1	NA	TRBJ1-1	CASSLGAGLNTEAFF	TGCGCCAGCAGCTTGGGGGCAGGGCTGAACACTGAAGCTTTCTTT
few	TRBV20-1	TRBD2	TRBJ2-1	CSALSREGYNEQFF	TGCAGTGCCCTATCTCGGGAGGGATACAATGAGCAGTTCTTC
NA	TRBV28	TRBD1	TRBJ1-4	CASVNRQGLNEKLFF	TGTGCCAGCGTGAACCGACAGGGGCTTAATGAAAAACTGTTTTTT
NA	TRBV20-1	TRBD2	TRBJ2-3	CSRLAGIDTQYF	TGCAGCCGACTAGCGGGGATAGATACGCAGTATTTT
NA	TRBV11-2	NA	TRBJ1-1	CASSPKKGNTEAFF	TGTGCCAGCAGCCCTAAGAAAGGGAACACTGAAGCTTTCTTT
few	TRBV18	NA	TRBJ2-7	CASSPLQSDYEQYF	TGTGCCAGCTCACCGTTACAAAGTGACTACGAGCAGTACTTC
few	TRBV3-1	NA	TRBJ2-1	CASSQDNGRGLANEQFF	TGTGCCAGCAGCCAAGATAACGGGCGGGGGCTAGCCAATGAGCAGTTCTTC
few	TRBV4-1	NA	TRBJ2-5	CASSLGYGWQTEETQYF	TGCGCCAGCAGCCTAGGGTATGGCTGGCAGACGGAAGAGACCCAGTACTTC
few	TRBV4-3	NA	TRBJ1-4	CASSQDVGNEKLFF	TGCGCCAGCAGCCAAGATGTAGGGAATGAAAAACTGTTTTTT
NA	TRBV28	NA	TRBJ1-5	CASSKNPGGGGQPQHF	TGTGCCAGTTCGAAAAACCCCGGGGGCGGGGGTCAGCCCCAGCATTTT
few	TRBV20-1	NA	TRBJ1-1	CSAQGARLYTEAFF	TGCAGTGCTCAAGGCGCCCGGTTGTACACTGAAGCTTTCTTT
NA	TRBV2	NA	TRBJ2-3	CASSDMRSTDTQYF	TGTGCCAGCAGTGATATGCGGAGCACAGATACGCAGTATTTT
NA	TRBV28	NA	TRBJ1-3	CASSLGSGGTGNTIYF	TGTGCCAGCAGTTTAGGGTCCGGGGGGACTGGAAACACCATATATTTT
once	TRBV5-6	NA	TRBJ2-3	CASSFIGRTDTQYF	TGTGCCAGCAGCTTTATAGGTCGTACCGATACGCAGTATTTT
few	TRBV7-9	TRBD2	TRBJ2-5	CASSSSWRTSGGALGETQYF	TGTGCCAGCAGCTCATCTTGGAGGACTAGCGGGGGGGCCCTGGGAGAGACCCAGTACTTC
many	TRBV7-2	NA	TRBJ1-1	CASSLGPRNTEAFF	TGTGCCAGCTCCCTAGGACCTCGGAACACTGAAGCTTTCTTT
few	TRBV20-1	NA	TRBJ1-2	CSAGTAENYGYTF	TGCAGTGCTGGGACCGCCGAAAACTATGGCTACACCTTC
NA	TRBV28	TRBD1	TRBJ2-1	CASSSAGTGWLSEQFF	TGTGCCAGCAGTTCGGCCGGGACAGGGTGGCTCTCTGAGCAGTTCTTC
few	TRBV20-1	NA	TRBJ2-1	CSAHRGENNEQFF	TGCAGTGCTCACCGCGGGGAGAACAATGAGCAGTTCTTC
NA	TRBV27	NA	TRBJ2-7	CANSRKRADEQYF	TGTGCCAACAGTCGGAAGAGGGCCGACGAGCAGTACTTC
NA	TRBV7-9	NA	TRBJ2-3	CASSLRMGPGTQYF	TGTGCCAGCAGCTTACGGATGGGACCGGGTACGCAGTATTTT
NA	TRBV7-2	NA	TRBJ2-5	CASSLDPYNEQYF	TGTGCCAGCAGCTTAGACCCATACAATGAGCAGTACTTC
few	TRBV7-9	NA	TRBJ2-1	CASSEESGTRLGYEQFF	TGTGCCAGCAGCGAAGAATCCGGGACCAGACTGGGCTACGAGCAGTTCTTC
NA	TRBV4-1	NA	TRBJ2-3	CASSQPNFRGVKDTQYF	TGCGCCAGCAGCCAACCAAATTTCAGGGGGGTAAAAGATACGCAGTATTTT
few	TRBV2	NA	TRBJ2-5	CASREGRQETQYF	TGTGCCAGCAGGGAGGGGAGACAAGAGACCCAGTACTTC
NA	TRBV6-5	NA	TRBJ2-3	CASTAPGDTQYF	TGTGCCAGCACCGCCCCGGGGGATACGCAGTATTTT
NA	TRBV7-8	NA	TRBJ1-1	CASSLVLLNTEAFF	TGTGCCAGCAGCTTAGTTTTGTTGAACACTGAAGCTTTCTTT
NA	TRBV12-3/TRBV12-4	NA	TRBJ1-1	CASSPSSGLATEAFF	TGTGCCAGCAGCCCCAGCTCTGGACTTGCCACTGAAGCTTTCTTT
NA	TRBV24-1	TRBD1	TRBJ1-2	CATSDRDRRRGYTF	TGTGCCACCAGTGACCGGGACAGGCGGCGAGGCTACACCTTC
NA	TRBV5-1	NA	TRBJ1-2	CASSFSIENYGYTF	TGCGCCAGCAGCTTCTCTATCGAAAACTATGGCTACACCTTC
NA	TRBV7-2	TRBD1	TRBJ2-2	CASSTGVYTGELFF	TGTGCCAGCAGTACAGGGGTTTACACCGGGGAGCTGTTTTTT
NA	TRBV4-3	TRBD2	TRBJ2-3	CASSPRGALAGLDTQYF	TGCGCCAGCAGCCCGAGGGGGGCACTAGCGGGATTAGATACGCAGTATTTT
NA	TRBV9	NA	TRBJ2-5	CASSVGSTDQETQYF	TGTGCCAGCAGCGTAGGCAGCACTGACCAAGAGACCCAGTACTTC
few	TRBV27	NA	TRBJ1-1	CASSRGSGNTEAFF	TGTGCCAGCAGTAGGGGGTCGGGGAACACTGAAGCTTTCTTT
NA	TRBV7-9	NA	TRBJ2-1	CASSQGGPSGGLDEQFF	TGTGCCAGCAGCCAGGGGGGACCTAGCGGAGGTCTCGATGAGCAGTTCTTC
few	TRBV4-1	NA	TRBJ1-5	CASSQDGGNNQPQHF	TGCGCCAGCAGCCAAGATGGGGGGAACAATCAGCCCCAGCATTTT
many	TRBV29-1	NA	TRBJ1-6	CSVEADGYDSPLHF	TGCAGCGTTGAAGCGGACGGGTATGATTCACCCCTCCACTTT